The TCR beta chain described here comes from a study of regulatory T cells in long-lasting Graves disease. About the research overall: Over 5 years of antithyroid drugs with positive TSH receptor antibodies was taken to mean persistent Graves' disease. Broader study findings: Clonotypes that were public and shared totalled about 2,500 in persistent patients versus 750 to 1,000 in new patients. Persistent Graves' patients showed reduced TCR diversity versus newly diagnosed patients.

Germline CDR1 and CDR2: DFQATT and SNEGSKA (reference sequence). The CDR3 length is 14 residues. V shed 6 bases and J 4 bases; nucleotides not matched to a gene: 10. This clonotype was picked up many times. Its antigen is not known. Noted time point: persistent/refractory GD, antithyroid drugs over 5 years with positive TRAb. RNA from PBMCs was the source of the TCR library. An endocrinology department located in Xi'an, China, was where the patients came from. Sequencing libraries for TCR beta were prepared with iRepertoire HTBI primers and Arm-PCR of CDR3 regions. MiXCR, applied by TCRdb to the multiplex PCR reads, yields one record per CDR3 protein. In the table there are 300,000 to 500,000 distinct CDR3 sequences, less than 25% of which are singletons.

The sequence came from a female donor with Graves disease. Sequencing used peripheral blood mononuclear cells (PBMCs), obtained when the disease was refractory, from a patient treated with antithyroid drugs. The chain employs TRBV20-1 and TRBJ2-5, with 8 positions matching TRBD2. The CDR3 protein is CSAAGLAGPETQYF. CDR3 DNA: TGCAGTGCCGCCGGACTAGCCGGCCCAGAGACCCAGTACTTC.